This TCR beta chain was identified during a study of cytomegalovirus exposure and HLA in healthy donors. Overall study results and limits: Prior analysis indicated that the majority of TCR beta V segments exhibited productivity approximately 87% or approximately 30% of the time. The classifier reportedly diagnosed cytomegalovirus status with high sensitivity and specificity.

The PCR was carried out with 60 Vbeta primers and 13 Jbeta primers. In the original processing: Approximately 73 million unique TCR beta chains, 10 million to 14 million shared, were counted in a later analysis. Produced via immunoSEQ multiplex PCR; TCRdb's table is partial and in-frame only. The V and J calls and the clone size are those of that table, but D and trimming were determined from the DNA. The sample contains around 160,000 clones, 68% of which appear only once. V was shortened by 2 bases and J by 0 bases, with 8 bases between the two germline ends. CDR3 length equals 15 residues. CDR1 MNHNS and CDR2 SASEGT come from the germline V gene. This clone was recorded a few times. The antigen remains undetermined.

The chain uses TRBV6-1 and TRBJ1-3, with unresolved D. Sequencing input: PBMCs. This TCR was sampled from a man between 45 and 60 years old in good health and CMV-seronegative. The CDR3 DNA reads as TGTGCCAGCAGTGAACTAGGAGCCTCTGGAAACACCATATATTTT. Translation: CASSELGASGNTIYF.